The present T cell receptor (beta chain) was sequenced within a study of T-cell reconstitution after alpha-beta-depleted transplantation in children. Study findings and constraints: Fresh T-cell production supplied most of the T-cell counts and diversity seen one year after transplant. Several hundred expanded graft clones reportedly gave rise to the alpha-beta T cells present about two months after transplant. Certain patients had high TCRbeta diversity at day 60, and it came from recipient T cells and thymic progenitors that survived.

This clonotype was counted only a few times. The target antigen is unknown. The TCRbeta library was prepared with unique molecular identifiers. TCRdb re-called the PCR reads with MiXCR, one entry per CDR3 protein. The data show about 250,000 distinct CDR3 sequences, with 24% seen just once and about 5% held by the top ten. In germline, CDR1 is SGHRS, CDR2 YFSETQ. The CDR3 has 13 residues. V was cut by 9 bases and J by 3 bases, with 16 bases left in between. This rearrangement joins TRBV5-1 to TRBJ2-7, with D possibly being TRBD1 (6 bases). The TCR sequence derives from a female patient aged 2-15 years who had a stem cell transplant for congenital amegakaryocytic thrombocytopenia, so the T cells may come from the graft donor. The specimen comprised PBMCs, mostly from graft donor cells, sampled 360 days after TCRalphabeta/CD19-depleted stem cell transplant. CDR3 sequence reads: CATSRDTFYEQYF. The CDR3 DNA reads as TGCGCCACCTCCCGGGACACTTTCTACGAGCAGTACTTC.